A selection of T cell receptor beta chains follows, all from one sample in a study of shared clonotypes between healthy human individuals. Measured with immunoSEQ multiplex PCR; TCRdb has only the in-frame clones, and not every one. Of hundreds of thousands of clones in the sample, over 60% are singletons; the top ten hold around 12%. The sample consisted of PBMCs. These receptors originate from a woman in her thirties or forties in good health. Some clones in this sample may be carry-over from other donors' samples. Each CDR3 is given with its conserved first and last residue. A D gene is named only where the DNA matches it firmly. The size field is filled for only some rows; it gives once, few, many or a size class.

size	V	J	D	CDR3	DNA
NA	TRBV4-1	TRBJ2-2	NA	CASSQDLGWAGELFF	TGCGCCAGCAGCCAAGATCTAGGGTGGGCCGGGGAGCTGTTTTTT
NA	TRBV10-3	TRBJ1-1	NA	CATKFGGPNTEAFF	TGTGCCACTAAATTCGGGGGACCGAACACTGAAGCTTTCTTT
few	TRBV7-8	TRBJ2-7	TRBD2	CASSLARGGRGEQYF	TGTGCCAGCAGCTTAGCGCGGGGCGGGAGGGGCGAGCAGTACTTC
NA	TRBV30	TRBJ1-2	NA	CAWSEPGQRRRYTF	TGTGCCTGGAGTGAACCCGGACAGCGTAGGCGCTACACCTTC
NA	TRBV28	TRBJ2-1	TRBD2	CASSFLAGVSRSYNEQFF	TGTGCCAGCAGTTTCCTAGCGGGAGTTTCCAGATCCTACAATGAGCAGTTCTTC
NA	TRBV6-4	TRBJ1-2	NA	CASSDGHGGYTF	TGTGCCAGCAGTGACGGGCATGGAGGCTACACCTTC
NA	TRBV2	TRBJ1-6	TRBD1	CASSTQGGDSPLHF	TGTGCCAGCAGTACCCAGGGGGGTGATTCACCCCTCCACTTT
NA	TRBV4-1	TRBJ1-2	NA	CASSQGVGLVYTF	TGCGCCAGCAGCCAAGGGGTTGGGTTGGTCTACACCTTC
NA	TRBV27	TRBJ1-2	NA	CASSLSESIRTGYTF	TGTGCCAGCAGTTTATCGGAATCAATCAGGACGGGCTACACCTTC
once	TRBV7-9	TRBJ2-3	TRBD2	CASSLSSGRPTDTQYF	TGTGCCAGCAGCTTGTCTAGCGGGAGACCCACAGATACGCAGTATTTT
once	TRBV5-1	TRBJ2-1	TRBD2	CASSWEASGSSYNEQFF	TGCGCCAGCAGCTGGGAGGCTAGCGGAAGCTCCTACAATGAGCAGTTCTTC
few	TRBV6-5	TRBJ2-7	NA	CASTMRGSGYEQYF	TGTGCCAGCACGATGAGGGGGTCTGGCTACGAGCAGTACTTC
NA	TRBV2	TRBJ1-3	NA	CASSEVQARSGNTIYF	TGTGCCAGCAGTGAAGTGCAGGCAAGGTCTGGAAACACCATATATTTT
NA	TRBV6-5	TRBJ2-7	NA	CASSSGTARGEQYF	TGTGCCAGCAGTTCCGGGACGGCAAGGGGGGAGCAGTACTTC
NA	TRBV29-1	TRBJ1-3	NA	CSVVPSSGNTIYF	TGCAGCGTTGTCCCGAGCTCTGGAAACACCATATATTTT
NA	TRBV7-3	TRBJ2-2	NA	CASSYSTGELFF	TGTGCCAGCAGCTATAGCACCGGGGAGCTGTTTTTT
NA	TRBV5-1	TRBJ1-6	TRBD1	CASSLVTGETNSPLHF	TGCGCCAGCAGCCTGGTCACAGGGGAGACTAATTCACCCCTCCACTTT
NA	TRBV19	TRBJ2-2	NA	CASTLYLGSLANTGELFF	TGTGCCAGTACTCTATATCTGGGTTCCCTCGCGAACACCGGGGAGCTGTTTTTT
many	TRBV6-5	TRBJ2-2	NA	CASRRHTNTGELFF	TGTGCCAGTCGGCGACATACAAACACCGGGGAGCTGTTTTTT
NA	TRBV4-3	TRBJ2-3	NA	CASSLEGSDTQYF	TGCGCCAGCAGCCTAGAGGGTAGCGATACGCAGTATTTT
few	TRBV25-1	TRBJ2-5	NA	CASSELVEETQYF	TGTGCCAGCAGTGAACTCGTGGAAGAGACCCAGTACTTC
once	TRBV5-4	TRBJ1-3	TRBD1	CASSSRGSGNTIYF	TGTGCCAGCAGCTCCAGGGGGTCTGGAAACACCATATATTTT
NA	TRBV29-1	TRBJ1-1	NA	CSVEDLEGVTEAFF	TGCAGCGTTGAAGATTTGGAGGGGGTTACTGAAGCTTTCTTT
NA	TRBV5-6	TRBJ2-6	NA	CASSPFSGPNSGANVLTF	TGTGCCAGCAGCCCATTTTCGGGCCCTAACTCTGGGGCCAACGTCCTGACTTTC
once	TRBV2	TRBJ2-3	NA	CASSGQRGPSTDTQYF	TGTGCCAGCAGTGGCCAGAGGGGCCCCAGCACAGATACGCAGTATTTT
NA	TRBV30	TRBJ2-1	NA	CAWRASSYTHNEQFF	TGTGCCTGGAGAGCGTCTAGTTACACGCACAATGAGCAGTTCTTC
NA	TRBV9	TRBJ2-2	NA	CASSVGQGGFTGELFF	TGTGCCAGCAGCGTAGGACAGGGAGGATTCACCGGGGAGCTGTTTTTT
NA	TRBV5-4	TRBJ2-1	TRBD2	CASSLEAGVGTNEQFF	TGTGCCAGCAGCTTGGAAGCGGGAGTAGGAACCAATGAGCAGTTCTTC
NA	TRBV7-3	TRBJ1-3	NA	CASSLNPGSSGNTIYF	TGTGCCAGCAGCTTAAACCCGGGGAGTTCTGGAAACACCATATATTTT
NA	TRBV23-1	TRBJ2-7	NA	CASASRGYEQYF	TGCGCCAGCGCTTCTAGGGGTTACGAGCAGTACTTC
few	TRBV5-6	TRBJ1-2	NA	CASSSGTAANYGYTF	TGTGCCAGCAGCTCTGGGACCGCTGCTAACTATGGCTACACCTTC
NA	TRBV7-3	TRBJ1-1	TRBD1	CASSYDRDRVGEAFF	TGTGCCAGCAGCTATGACCGGGACAGGGTAGGTGAAGCTTTCTTT
NA	TRBV19	TRBJ1-2	NA	CASTLNVLYGYTF	TGTGCCAGTACCCTTAACGTGCTCTATGGCTACACCTTC
few	TRBV29-1	TRBJ1-1	TRBD1	CSVEGPGTGGTEAFF	TGCAGCGTTGAGGGACCCGGGACAGGGGGCACTGAAGCTTTCTTT
few	TRBV5-1	TRBJ2-5	NA	CASSATMGGWETQYF	TGCGCCAGCAGCGCGACCATGGGGGGCTGGGAGACCCAGTACTTC
NA	TRBV28	TRBJ1-3	NA	CASSLRDRPGNTIYF	TGTGCCAGCAGTTTACGGGACCGCCCTGGGAACACCATATATTTT
NA	TRBV11-2	TRBJ2-5	NA	CASSLWLETQYF	TGTGCCAGCAGCTTATGGCTGGAGACCCAGTACTTC
NA	TRBV7-9	TRBJ2-1	TRBD2	CASSLSVSGREFF	TGTGCCAGCAGCCTAAGCGTCAGCGGGAGGGAGTTCTTC
NA	TRBV5-1	TRBJ1-4	NA	CASSLVGSNEKLFF	TGCGCCAGCAGCTTGGTAGGAAGCAATGAAAAACTGTTTTTT
NA	TRBV11-2	TRBJ2-3	TRBD2	CASSRSGRHTDTQYF	TGTGCCAGCAGCAGAAGCGGGAGGCACACAGATACGCAGTATTTT
NA	TRBV2	TRBJ1-5	NA	CASSERYSNQPQHF	TGTGCCAGCAGTGAAAGGTATAGCAATCAGCCCCAGCATTTT